This T cell receptor (beta chain) was retrieved from a study of cytomegalovirus exposure and HLA in healthy donors. The overall study: Samples from HLA-typed donors yielded around 79 million unique TCRs in an early data release.

The PCR was carried out with 60 Vbeta primers and 13 Jbeta primers. Assay: immunoSEQ multiplex PCR; the TCRdb copy retains only in-frame clones and omits some. Of about 47,000 clones listed, around 68% are singletons. There are 15 residues in the CDR3. Germline values: CDR1 MGHRA, CDR2 YSYEKL. This clone appeared a few times. The CDR3 does not end in the conserved phenylalanine or tryptophan, so this is likely a read error. This receptor was taken from a man aged 25 to 40 in good health and CMV-seronegative. The genes are TRBV4-1 and TRBJ1-5; D possibly corresponds to TRBD1 (6 bases). Sequencing input: PBMCs. The CDR3 DNA follows: TGCGCCAGCATCCAAGAGCCACAGGGCCATCAGCCCCAGCATGTT. Amino acids: CASIQEPQGHQPQHV.